Listed below are T cell receptor beta chains from one sample, sequenced in a study of CD8 T cells in Susac syndrome. TCRdb called the immunoSEQ multiplex PCR reads again in MiXCR, with one record for every CDR3 protein. The data show about 200,000 distinct CDR3 sequences, around 96% seen once. Input material: CD4+ T cells from PBMCs. The origin of the receptors is a human donor with multiple sclerosis. Each CDR3 is given with its conserved first and last residue. A D gene is named only where the DNA matches it firmly. The size entry is marked missing in some rows and otherwise reads once, few, many or a size class.

.,TRBV5-4,TRBJ2-5,once,CASSLFSYQETQYF,TGTGCCAGCAGCTTGTTTTCGTACCAAGAGACCCAGTACTTC
.,TRBV15,TRBJ2-3,.,CATSRPAGVGGRSDTQYF,TGTGCCACCAGCAGACCGGCTGGCGTGGGGGGCCGATCCGATACGCAGTATTTT
.,TRBV24-1,TRBJ2-3,.,CATSERYTDTQYF,TGTGCCACCAGTGAAAGGTACACAGATACGCAGTATTTT
.,TRBV2,TRBJ2-3,.,CASSAVGADTQYF,TGTGCCAGCAGCGCTGTGGGGGCAGATACGCAGTATTTT
TRBD2,TRBV20-1,TRBJ2-2,.,CSARRREGLTGELFF,TGCAGTGCTAGACGGCGGGAGGGCCTTACCGGGGAGCTGTTTTTT
TRBD1,TRBV27,TRBJ1-5,.,CASSSRGLGSNQPQHF,TGTGCCAGCAGCTCCAGGGGGCTTGGGAGCAATCAGCCCCAGCATTTT
.,TRBV6-4,TRBJ1-1,.,CASRPGAAGKGTEAFF,TGTGCCAGCAGACCAGGGGCGGCAGGGAAGGGCACTGAAGCTTTCTTT
TRBD1,TRBV4-2,TRBJ2-7,.,CASSPGGQGVYEQYF,TGTGCCAGCAGCCCTGGGGGACAGGGTGTCTACGAGCAGTACTTC
.,TRBV3-1,TRBJ1-2,.,CASSPTTVNYGYTF,TGTGCCAGCAGCCCGACTACAGTGAACTATGGCTACACCTTC
.,TRBV11-2,TRBJ2-7,few,CASSLDYGDRNF,TGTGCCAGCAGCTTAGATTATGGAGACAGGAACTTC
.,TRBV3-1,TRBJ2-2,.,CASSHQNRDRGELFF,TGTGCCAGCAGCCACCAGAACCGGGACCGCGGGGAGCTGTTTTTT